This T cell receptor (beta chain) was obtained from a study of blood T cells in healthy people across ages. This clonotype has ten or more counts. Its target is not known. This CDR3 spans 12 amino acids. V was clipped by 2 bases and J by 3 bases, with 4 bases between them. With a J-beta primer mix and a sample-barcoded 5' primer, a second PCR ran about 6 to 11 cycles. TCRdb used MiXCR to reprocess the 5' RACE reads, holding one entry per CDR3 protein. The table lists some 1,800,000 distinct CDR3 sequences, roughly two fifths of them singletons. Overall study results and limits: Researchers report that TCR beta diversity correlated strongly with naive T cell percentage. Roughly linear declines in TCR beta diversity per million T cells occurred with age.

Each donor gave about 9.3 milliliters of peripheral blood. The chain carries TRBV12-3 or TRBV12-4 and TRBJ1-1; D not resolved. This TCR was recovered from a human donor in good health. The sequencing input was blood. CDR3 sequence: CASSLPYTEAFF. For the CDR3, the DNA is TGTGCCAGCAGTTTACCTTACACTGAAGCTTTCTTT.